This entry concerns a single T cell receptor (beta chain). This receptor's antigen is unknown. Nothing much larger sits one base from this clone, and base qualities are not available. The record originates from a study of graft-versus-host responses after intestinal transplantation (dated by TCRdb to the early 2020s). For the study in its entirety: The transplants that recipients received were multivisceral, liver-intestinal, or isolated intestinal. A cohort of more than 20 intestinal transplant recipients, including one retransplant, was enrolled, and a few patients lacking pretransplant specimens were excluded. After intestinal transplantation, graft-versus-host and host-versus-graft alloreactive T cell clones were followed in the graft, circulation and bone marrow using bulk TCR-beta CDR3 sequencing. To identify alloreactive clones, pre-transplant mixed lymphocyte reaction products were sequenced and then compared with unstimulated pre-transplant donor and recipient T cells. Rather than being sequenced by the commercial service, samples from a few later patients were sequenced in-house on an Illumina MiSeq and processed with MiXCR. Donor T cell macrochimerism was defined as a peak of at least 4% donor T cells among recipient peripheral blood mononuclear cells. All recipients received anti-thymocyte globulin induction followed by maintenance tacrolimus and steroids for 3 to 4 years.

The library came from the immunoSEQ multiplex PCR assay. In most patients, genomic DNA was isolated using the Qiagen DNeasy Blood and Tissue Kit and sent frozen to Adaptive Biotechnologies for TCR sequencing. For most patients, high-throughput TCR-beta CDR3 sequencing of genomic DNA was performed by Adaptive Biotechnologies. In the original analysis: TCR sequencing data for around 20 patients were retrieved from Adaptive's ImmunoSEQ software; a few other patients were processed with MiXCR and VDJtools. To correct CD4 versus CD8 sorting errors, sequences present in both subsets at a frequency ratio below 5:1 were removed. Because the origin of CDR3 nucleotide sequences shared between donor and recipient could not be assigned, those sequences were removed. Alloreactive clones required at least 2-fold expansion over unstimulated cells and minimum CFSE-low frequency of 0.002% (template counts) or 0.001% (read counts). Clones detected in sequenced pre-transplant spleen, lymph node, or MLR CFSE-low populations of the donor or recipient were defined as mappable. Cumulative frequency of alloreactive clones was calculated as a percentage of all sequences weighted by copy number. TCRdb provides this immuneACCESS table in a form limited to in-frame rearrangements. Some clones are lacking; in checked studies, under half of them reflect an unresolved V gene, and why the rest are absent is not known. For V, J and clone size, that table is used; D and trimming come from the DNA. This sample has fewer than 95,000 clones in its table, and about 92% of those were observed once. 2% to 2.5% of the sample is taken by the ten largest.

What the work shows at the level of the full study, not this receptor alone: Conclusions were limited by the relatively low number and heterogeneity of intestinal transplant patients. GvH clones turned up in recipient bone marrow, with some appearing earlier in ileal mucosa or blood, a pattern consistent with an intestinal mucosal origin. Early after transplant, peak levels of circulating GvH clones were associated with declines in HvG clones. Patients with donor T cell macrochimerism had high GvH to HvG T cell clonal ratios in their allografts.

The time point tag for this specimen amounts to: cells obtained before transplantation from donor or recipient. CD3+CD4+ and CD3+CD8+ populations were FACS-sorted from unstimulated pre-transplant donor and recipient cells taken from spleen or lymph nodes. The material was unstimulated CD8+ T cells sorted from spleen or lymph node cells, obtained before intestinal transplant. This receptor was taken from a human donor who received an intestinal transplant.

The sequenced DNA is TGTGCCTGGTCATCGAGGAGGGAGTGGGGTGAAAAACTGTTTTTT. It encodes CAWSSRREWGEKLFF. The chain joins TRBV30 to TRBJ1-4, with the D gene too uncertain to name. The trim is 5 bases for V and 7 bases for J, with a gap of 20 bases between the germline ends. Its CDR3 holds 15 amino acids, cysteine through phenylalanine. The retained sequence is limited to the CDR3, 45 bases, with the frame set at the first base. As encoded in the germline V gene (reference sequence), CDR1 is GTSNPN while CDR2 is SVGIG.